This note documents a single T cell receptor beta chain sequence. This sample stems from a study of blood T cell repertoires in COVID-19. As for the study in general: Both acute and convalescent COVID-19 samples were obtained from the United States, Italy and Spain. From T cells, B-cell-depleted T cells, or PBMCs came the material, which was cDNA or gDNA.

The germline CDR1 and CDR2 sequences are SGHRS and YFSETQ. Trimming at V came to 1 base and at J to 0 bases, leaving 5 bases not matched to a gene. The CDR3 is 16 amino acids. Profiling relied on immunoSEQ multiplex PCR, and the TCRdb table lists in-frame clones only, not all of them. The sample shows fewer than 150,000 clones, roughly 84% of them seen only once. This chain uses TRBV5-1 with TRBJ1-1; the match to TRBD1 covers 8 bases. The receptor was isolated from a woman aged 25 to 39 who had recovered from COVID-19. The source material was peripheral blood. The CDR3: CASSLMAGGLNTEAFF. DNA for the CDR3: TGCGCCAGCAGCTTGATGGCAGGGGGCCTGAACACTGAAGCTTTCTTT. Filled out from reference TRBV5-1 and TRBJ1-1, the complete variable domain reads KAGVTQTPRYLIKTRGQQVTLSCSPISGHRSVSWYQQTPGQGLQFLFEYFSETQRNKGNFPGRFSGRQFSNSRSEMNVSTLELGDSALYLCASSLMAGGLNTEAFFGQGTRLTVV.